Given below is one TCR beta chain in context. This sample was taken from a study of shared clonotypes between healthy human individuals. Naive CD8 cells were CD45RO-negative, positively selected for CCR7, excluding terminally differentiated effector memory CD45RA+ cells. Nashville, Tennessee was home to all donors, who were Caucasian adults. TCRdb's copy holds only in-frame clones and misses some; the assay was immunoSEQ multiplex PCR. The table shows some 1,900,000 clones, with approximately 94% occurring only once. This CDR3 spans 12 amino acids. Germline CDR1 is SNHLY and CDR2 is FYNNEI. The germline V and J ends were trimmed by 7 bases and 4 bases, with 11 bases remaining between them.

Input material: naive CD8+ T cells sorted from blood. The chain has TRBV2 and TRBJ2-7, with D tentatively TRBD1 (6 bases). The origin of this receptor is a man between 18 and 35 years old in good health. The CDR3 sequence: CASMGHRYEQYF. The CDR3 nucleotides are TGTGCCAGCATGGGACACCGGTACGAGCAGTACTTC.